These 27 T cell receptor beta chains originate from one sample sequenced in a study of vaccination and CD4 T cells after COVID-19. These receptors lack a known antigen. This sample's treatment: approximately 11-day PBMC culture with coronavirus spike peptide pools or control peptides (ViraFEST assay). With the Oncomine TCR Beta short-read assay, DNA from cultured CD4+ T cells was sequenced. TCRdb reanalysed the PCR reads using MiXCR and keeps one entry per CDR3 protein. The table lists thousands of distinct CDR3 sequences, roughly 23% of them singletons. Source material: CD4+ T cells from blood, cultured in vitro. Receptors were obtained from a human donor who had recovered from COVID-19.

This chain links TRBV6-5 with TRBJ2-5; no clear D gene. CDR1 MNHEY and CDR2 SVGAGI come from the germline V gene. The ends were cut back, 4 bases at V and 2 bases at J, with 8 bases in the middle. The CDR3 totals 13 residues. The CDR3 DNA reads as TGTGCCAGCAGTTCCTGGGGTCAAGAGACCCAGTACTTC. Its translation is CASSSWGQETQYF.

This clonotype was counted a few times. The chain employs TRBV10-1 and TRBJ1-2; 7 bases match TRBD1. V trimming: 2 bases; J trimming: 4 bases; junction bases outside the gene matches: 4. Per the germline V gene, CDR1 is WNHNN and CDR2 is SYGVQD (reference sequence). The CDR3 consists of 14 residues. In DNA form, the CDR3 reads TGCGCCAGCAGTGAGGACAGGGATTCCTATGGCTACACCTTC. Translation: CASSEDRDSYGYTF.

This clonotype was seen a few times. This chain joins TRBV20-1 and TRBJ2-7, with a weak D call TRBD2 (5 bases). The CDR3 totals 12 residues. Looked up from germline, CDR1 is DFQATT and CDR2 is SNEGSKA (reference sequence). The germline V and J ends were trimmed by 5 bases and 0 bases, with 8 bases remaining between them. The CDR3 nucleotides read TGCAGTGCTGCCGGGATCTCCTACGAGCAGTACTTC. Amino acids: CSAAGISYEQYF.

This clonotype has only a few counts. The chain recombines TRBV27 with TRBJ1-1; no definite D call. Germline V CDR1 and CDR2: MNHEY, SMNVEV (reference sequence). The length of the CDR3 is 14 residues. Trimming shortened V by 5 bases and J by 4 bases, and 14 bases separated the two germline ends. The chain's CDR3 is CASSPLGIGTEAFF. CDR3 bases: TGTGCCAGCAGTCCCCTGGGGATCGGCACTGAAGCTTTCTTT.

This clonotype is labeled as large. The J gene is TRBJ1-5, the V gene TRBV7-2; D possibly corresponds to TRBD1 (5 bases). The CDR3 is 14 residues long. Germline V gene lookup returns CDR1 SGHTA and CDR2 FQGNSA. V lost 1 base and J lost 7, with 11 bases in between. CDR3 region: CASSLGQFRQPQHF. The CDR3 region has the DNA TGTGCCAGCAGCTTAGGACAGTTCAGGCAGCCCCAGCATTTT.

By share of the sample, this clonotype is medium-sized. The chain is built from TRBV5-4 and TRBJ2-7; unclear D gene. With 0 bases removed from V and 2 bases from J, the gap between germline ends came to 9 bases. The CDR3 contains 14 residues. From germline, CDR1 is SGHNT and CDR2 YYREEE (reference sequence). Here the CDR3 reads CASSLDLLTYEQYF. The CDR3 DNA reads as TGTGCCAGCAGCTTGGATTTGTTGACCTACGAGCAGTACTTC.

This clonotype was counted a few times. The rearrangement joins TRBV29-1 to TRBJ2-3; D gene unclear. Trimming removed 4 bases at V and 0 bases at J, with 11 bases between. Germline CDR1 is SQVTM and CDR2 is ANQGSEA. This CDR3 contains 14 residues. As DNA, the CDR3 is TGCAGCGTTGTCTGGCTGGGTAGCACAGATACGCAGTATTTT. Translating it yields CSVVWLGSTDTQYF.

By its share, this clonotype is medium-sized. Sequence at one end of the junction differs from germline and may be a read error. CDR3 bases: TGTGCTAGCAGCTTAAGGATACAAGGGGCCACCGGGGAGCTGTTTTTT. Its translation: CASSLRIQGATGELFF. The chain couples TRBV7-7 to TRBJ2-2; D perhaps matches TRBD1 (5 bases). In germline, CDR1 is SSHAT, CDR2 FNYEAQ (reference sequence). The CDR3 has 16 amino acids.

This clonotype has only a few counts. The chain carries TRBV6-1 and TRBJ2-1; D uncertain. This CDR3 comprises 13 residues. Germline V gives CDR1 MNHNS, CDR2 SASEGT. Trimming shortened V by 5 bases and J by 6 bases, and 11 bases separated the two germline ends. DNA for the CDR3: TGTGCCAGCAGTCGTGACCGCCGCAATGAGCAGTTCTTC. This sequence encodes CASSRDRRNEQFF.

This chain connects TRBV5-1 to TRBJ2-7; 11 nucleotides align to TRBD1. The germline V gene encodes CDR1 SGHRS and CDR2 YFSETQ. The V and J ends lost 4 bases and 4 bases, in that order; junction bases with no gene match: 7. CDR3 length equals 15 residues. The DNA for the CDR3 is TGCGCCAGCAGCGGCCGGGACAGGGGGGAATACGAGCAGTACTTC. Translation gives CASSGRDRGEYEQYF.

The J gene is TRBJ2-7, the V gene TRBV4-1; no firm D call. The germline V and J ends were trimmed by 1 base and 2 bases, with 9 bases remaining between them. CDR3 length equals 14 residues. Germline V gene sequence: CDR1 MGHRA, CDR2 YSYEKL. CDR3 sequence reads: CASSQAPATYEQYF. CDR3 in DNA: TGCGCCAGCAGCCAAGCCCCCGCGACCTACGAGCAGTACTTC.

This clonotype is termed medium-sized. The V call is TRBV20-1, the J call TRBJ2-3, with 16 bases fitting TRBD2. J was trimmed by 1 base and V by 4 bases; bases with no gene match: 5. Germline V gene lookup returns CDR1 DFQATT and CDR2 SNEGSKA (reference sequence). The CDR3 has 17 amino acids. The CDR3: CSATGTSGGAGTDTQYF. The CDR3 nucleotides read TGCAGTGCTACGGGGACTAGCGGGGGGGCCGGCACAGATACGCAGTATTTT.

The chain has TRBV27 and TRBJ2-7; D may be TRBD2 (5 bases). CDR3 length equals 14 residues. Trimming cost V 5 bases and J 0 bases, with 11 bases left between them. In germline, CDR1 is MNHEY, CDR2 SMNVEV (reference sequence). CDR3 sequence (DNA): TGTGCCAGCAGTCGGACTTCTTACTCCTACGAGCAGTACTTC. Protein product: CASSRTSYSYEQYF.

As concerns this clonotype: One end of the junction varies from germline; a read error may be responsible. The chain carries TRBV2 and TRBJ1-5, with 11 bases aligning to TRBD1. Germline V CDR1 and CDR2: SNHLY, FYNNEI. CDR3 length: 15 amino acids. The CDR3 region has the DNA TGTGCCAGCACCCTCGGGACAGGGGGAAATCAGCTCCAGCATTTT. Protein sequence: CASTLGTGGNQLQHF.

This clonotype has a handful of counts. The chain uses TRBV12-3 or TRBV12-4 and TRBJ2-5; D possibly corresponds to TRBD1 (7 bases). Trimming shortened V by 6 bases and J by 7 bases, and 18 bases separated the two germline ends. The CDR3 covers 14 residues. The CDR3 DNA is TGTGCCAGCAGCTTATTGGACAGGAGGGGGACCCAGTACTTC. This codes for CASSLLDRRGTQYF.

The CDR3 DNA sequence: TGTGCCAGCGGAGTAGCCCGTGAAGCTTTCTTT. Translated: CASGVAREAFF. The rearrangement joins TRBV2 to TRBJ1-1; no clear D. The length of the CDR3 is 11 residues. Trimming left V 8 bases short and J 7 bases short, with 11 bases between. Germline assignment: CDR1 SNHLY and CDR2 FYNNEI.

This clonotype was seen a handful of times. The J gene is TRBJ1-6, the V gene TRBV20-1; tentatively, D is TRBD1 (5 bases). The germline gives CDR1 DFQATT, CDR2 SNEGSKA (reference sequence). V lost 1 base and J lost 0, with 10 bases in between. The CDR3 runs 16 residues. Written as DNA, the CDR3 is TGCAGTGCTAGAGCGGGGGGTAGCTCCTATAATTCACCCCTCCACTTT. The encoded protein is CSARAGGSSYNSPLHF.

This clonotype has only a few counts. The chain recombines TRBV9 with TRBJ1-6, with 9 bases that match TRBD1. Per germline, CDR1 SGDLS and CDR2 YYNGEE. This CDR3 has 15 amino acids. The trim removed 4 bases at V and 7 bases at J, leaving 6 bases unmatched. The CDR3: CASSPRTGANSPLHF. The CDR3 nucleotides read TGTGCCAGCAGCCCCCGGACAGGGGCCAATTCACCCCTCCACTTT.

This clonotype was recorded a few times. This chain uses TRBV30 with TRBJ1-1; tentative D call: TRBD1 (6 bases). The CDR3 has 14 residues. The V end was cut by 3 bases, the J end by 0 bases, with 11 bases between. CDR1 GTSNPN and CDR2 SVGIG come from the germline V gene (reference sequence). This CDR3 is CAWRQTGVNTEAFF. As DNA, the CDR3 is TGTGCCTGGAGGCAGACAGGCGTGAACACTGAAGCTTTCTTT.

This clonotype was recorded a few times. The chain has TRBV19 and TRBJ2-7, with D possibly TRBD1 on 6 matching bases. This CDR3 has 14 amino acids. Germline V CDR1 and CDR2: LNHDA, SQIVND (reference sequence). V lost 3 bases to trimming and J lost 1 base, with 10 bases between them. CDR3 coding DNA: TGTGCCAGTAGTATTCTAGGACAGTCCTACGAGCAGTACTTC. This codes for CASSILGQSYEQYF.

This clonotype has only a few counts. This sequence joins TRBV11-2 and TRBJ2-7; 7 bases fit TRBD2. Germline V gene data show CDR1 as SGHAT and CDR2 as FQNNGV. Trimming took 5 bases from V and 7 from J; bases not matched to a gene: 14. CDR3 size: 15 residues. CDR3 in DNA: TGTGCCAGCAGCGAGACTAGCCCCCCATTGGGGGAGCAGTACTTC. Translation: CASSETSPPLGEQYF.

The chain is built from TRBV12-3 or TRBV12-4 and TRBJ2-1; TRBD2 might be the D (8 bases). The CDR3 runs 15 residues. With 7 bases removed from V and 7 bases from J, the gap between germline ends came to 20 bases. Here the CDR3 reads CASILGTAGVNEQFF. Written as DNA, the CDR3 is TGTGCCAGCATTCTAGGGACAGCGGGGGTGAATGAGCAGTTCTTC.

This clonotype is large (0.1 to 1%). This sequence joins TRBV10-3 and TRBJ1-2; D is unresolved. Germline CDR1 reads ENHRY; CDR2 reads SYGVKD. V lost 1 base and J 6 bases, leaving 12 bases between the germline ends. The CDR3 consists of 14 residues. The CDR3 DNA sequence: TGTGCCATCAGTGAGTATCCCCGGCAACATGGCTACACCTTC. Translating gives CAISEYPRQHGYTF.

The gene calls are TRBV7-2 and TRBJ2-7; either TRBD1 or TRBD2 may supply D (5 bases each). Germline V lookup: CDR1 SGHTA, CDR2 FQGNSA. The CDR3 is 14 residues long. V was cut by 5 bases and J by 3 bases, with 14 bases left in between. CDR3 in DNA: TGTGCCAGCAGCCCGGGACCGGGGAACTACGAGCAGTACTTC. Amino acids: CASSPGPGNYEQYF.

The J gene is TRBJ2-3, the V gene TRBV20-1; D is possibly TRBD2 (6 bases). The CDR3 is 15 residues long. Per germline, CDR1 DFQATT and CDR2 SNEGSKA (reference sequence). Trimming removed 4 bases from V and 4 bases from J, with 18 bases in between. DNA for the CDR3: TGCAGTGCTATGGGACTCTCCAGGAGATCAGATACGCAGTATTTT. This codes for CSAMGLSRRSDTQYF.

The CDR3 here is CASSEFRQGPYGYTF. The CDR3 bases are TGTGCCAGCAGTGAATTCCGACAGGGCCCTTATGGCTACACCTTC. The chain combines TRBV6-1 with TRBJ1-2, with 7 bases matching TRBD1. Trimming cost V 2 bases and J 5 bases; bases outside gene matches: 8. CDR1 MNHNS and CDR2 SASEGT come from the germline V gene. The CDR3 has 15 residues.

Sample share makes this clonotype medium-sized. The CDR3 region is CASSLLGQNIQYF. As DNA, the CDR3 is TGTGCCAGCAGTTTACTCGGACAGAACATTCAGTACTTC. This chain connects TRBV12-3 or TRBV12-4 to TRBJ2-4; a possible D gene is TRBD1 (6 bases). The CDR3 contains 13 residues. The V and J ends lost 2 bases and 7 bases respectively, with 9 bases between them.